The following is a T cell receptor beta chain sequence with its context. This specimen comes from a study of cytomegalovirus exposure and HLA in healthy donors. Looking at the study overall: In an earlier analysis, approximately 120 million unique TCR beta sequences were found from about 179 million T cells.

CDR1 and CDR2 from the germline V gene are SGHNT and YENEEA. Trimming stripped 5 bases from V and 8 bases from J, with 15 bases between. The CDR3 spans 13 residues. PCR involved 60 Vbeta and 13 Jbeta primers. The protocol was immunoSEQ multiplex PCR, while the TCRdb copy is restricted to in-frame clones and leaves out a portion. The sample shows tens of thousands of clones, roughly 87% of them seen only once. The sequence came from a female donor in good health and CMV-seronegative. The chain couples TRBV11-3 to TRBJ1-1, with a tentative D call TRBD1 (5 bases). The sample comprised PBMCs. CDR3 protein: CASSPNRQQEAFF. CDR3 nucleotides: TGTGCCAGCAGCCCGAACAGACAGCAGGAAGCTTTCTTT. The variable domain in full, with the rest retrieved from reference TRBV11-3 and TRBJ1-1, is EAGVVQSPRYKIIEKKQPVAFWCNPISGHNTLYWYLQNLGQGPELLIRYENEEAVDDSQLPKDRFSAERLKGVDSTLKIQPAELGDSAVYLCASSPNRQQEAFFGQGTRLTVV.